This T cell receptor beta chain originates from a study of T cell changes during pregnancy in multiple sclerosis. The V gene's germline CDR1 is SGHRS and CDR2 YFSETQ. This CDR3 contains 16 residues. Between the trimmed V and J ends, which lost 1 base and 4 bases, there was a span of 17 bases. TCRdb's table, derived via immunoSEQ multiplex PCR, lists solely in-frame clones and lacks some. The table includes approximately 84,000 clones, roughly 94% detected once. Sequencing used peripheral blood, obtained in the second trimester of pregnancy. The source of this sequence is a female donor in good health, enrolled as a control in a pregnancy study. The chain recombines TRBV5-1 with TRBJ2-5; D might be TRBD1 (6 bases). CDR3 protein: CASSLIGVGALETQYF. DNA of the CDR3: TGCGCCAGCAGCTTGATTGGGGTGGGGGCGTTAGAGACCCAGTACTTC.